This is a list of T cell receptor beta chains from one sample in a study of blood T cell repertoires in COVID-19. Some clones are missing from TCRdb's copy, which holds only in-frame ones; the method was immunoSEQ multiplex PCR. The table shows about 32,000 clones, with more than 85% occurring only once. The sample comprised peripheral blood. The source of these receptors is a male donor with active COVID-19. The CDR3 runs from the conserved cysteine through the conserved F or W. D genes are given only for firm matches. Where a row states a size, it is once, few, many or the class of an expanded clone; other rows omit it.

clone_size: -
cdr3_length: 13
d_call: TRBD1
v_call: TRBV12-3/TRBV12-4
j_call: TRBJ1-2
cdr3_nt: TGTGCCAGCAGTTCCGGGACAGGGGATGGCTACACCTTC
cdr3_aa: CASSSGTGDGYTF

clone_size: -
cdr3_length: 13
d_call: -
v_call: TRBV18
j_call: TRBJ2-7
cdr3_nt: TGTGCCAGCTCACCTTCGCTCAGTTACGAGCAGTACTTC
cdr3_aa: CASSPSLSYEQYF

clone_size: -
cdr3_length: 14
d_call: TRBD1
v_call: TRBV18
j_call: TRBJ1-2
cdr3_nt: TGTGCCAGCTCAATCGGACAGGACAACTATGGCTACACCTTC
cdr3_aa: CASSIGQDNYGYTF

clone_size: -
cdr3_length: 14
d_call: -
v_call: TRBV7-6
j_call: TRBJ1-5
cdr3_nt: TGTGCCAGCAGTCCGGGATCCAGCAATCAGCCCCAGCATTTT
cdr3_aa: CASSPGSSNQPQHF

clone_size: once
cdr3_length: 16
d_call: TRBD2
v_call: TRBV9
j_call: TRBJ2-1
cdr3_nt: TGTGCCAGCAACCGACTAGCGGCGAGCTCCTACAATGAGCAGTTCTTC
cdr3_aa: CASNRLAASSYNEQFF

clone_size: -
cdr3_length: 15
d_call: TRBD1
v_call: TRBV5-1
j_call: TRBJ2-7
cdr3_nt: TGCGCCAGCAGCTCCTCCCGGGACAGATTCTACGAGCAGTACTTC
cdr3_aa: CASSSSRDRFYEQYF

clone_size: -
cdr3_length: 16
d_call: TRBD2
v_call: TRBV9
j_call: TRBJ2-2
cdr3_nt: TGTGCCAGCAGCGTCCTAGCGGGGGGGACTTCCGGGGAGCTGTTTTTT
cdr3_aa: CASSVLAGGTSGELFF

clone_size: -
cdr3_length: 13
d_call: TRBD1
v_call: TRBV28
j_call: TRBJ1-4
cdr3_nt: TGTGCCAGCACCGAGGGACAGTCTGAAAAACTGTTTTTT
cdr3_aa: CASTEGQSEKLFF

clone_size: -
cdr3_length: 16
d_call: TRBD2
v_call: TRBV2
j_call: TRBJ2-3
cdr3_nt: TGTGCCAGCAGCCCACTAGCGGGGGGGTTCACAGATACGCAGTATTTT
cdr3_aa: CASSPLAGGFTDTQYF

clone_size: -
cdr3_length: 20
d_call: TRBD1
v_call: TRBV7-2
j_call: TRBJ1-1
cdr3_nt: TGTGCCAGCAGCTTAGCTTTGTGGACAGGGGGACCCAAGCTGAACACTGAAGCTTTCTTT
cdr3_aa: CASSLALWTGGPKLNTEAFF

clone_size: once
cdr3_length: 15
d_call: TRBD1
v_call: TRBV27
j_call: TRBJ1-2
cdr3_nt: TGTGCCAGCAGTTTACGGGGACAGCGGAACTATGGCTACACCTTC
cdr3_aa: CASSLRGQRNYGYTF

clone_size: -
cdr3_length: 14
d_call: TRBD2
v_call: TRBV6-5
j_call: TRBJ2-5
cdr3_nt: TGTGCCAGCAGTATAGCGGGGGGGCGAGAGACCCAGTACTTC
cdr3_aa: CASSIAGGRETQYF

clone_size: -
cdr3_length: 13
d_call: -
v_call: TRBV6-5
j_call: TRBJ2-7
cdr3_nt: TGTGCCAGCAAGGCAGGTCCCTCCTACGAGCAGTACTTC
cdr3_aa: CASKAGPSYEQYF

clone_size: -
cdr3_length: 17
d_call: TRBD1
v_call: TRBV28
j_call: TRBJ1-1
cdr3_nt: TGTGCCAGCAGTCGGAACAGGGGGCTATATAGTTACACTGAAGCTTTCTTT
cdr3_aa: CASSRNRGLYSYTEAFF

clone_size: -
cdr3_length: 14
d_call: -
v_call: TRBV18
j_call: TRBJ1-2
cdr3_nt: TGTGCCAGCTCACCCGGGAACAGGGAAGGCGGCTACACCTTC
cdr3_aa: CASSPGNREGGYTF

clone_size: few
cdr3_length: 15
d_call: TRBD2
v_call: TRBV7-9
j_call: TRBJ2-2
cdr3_nt: TGTGCCAGCAGCTGGAGCGGGGGGTCCCCCGGGGAGCTGTTTTTT
cdr3_aa: CASSWSGGSPGELFF

clone_size: -
cdr3_length: 14
d_call: -
v_call: TRBV7-9
j_call: TRBJ1-2
cdr3_nt: TGTGCCAGCAGCTTAACAGAGCTTCACTATGGCTACACCTTC
cdr3_aa: CASSLTELHYGYTF

clone_size: -
cdr3_length: 16
d_call: TRBD2
v_call: TRBV5-6
j_call: TRBJ2-2
cdr3_nt: TGTGCCAGCAGCTTGTTCCTAGCGGTGAACACCGGGGAGCTGTTTTTT
cdr3_aa: CASSLFLAVNTGELFF

clone_size: -
cdr3_length: 15
d_call: -
v_call: TRBV11-1
j_call: TRBJ1-1
cdr3_nt: TGTGCCAGCAGCACCCAAACAAGTTTGAACACTGAAGCTTTCTTT
cdr3_aa: CASSTQTSLNTEAFF

clone_size: few
cdr3_length: 17
d_call: TRBD2
v_call: TRBV5-1
j_call: TRBJ2-5
cdr3_nt: TGCGCCAGCAGCTCGGGGTACGGCGGGGGTTTCCAAGAGACCCAGTACTTC
cdr3_aa: CASSSGYGGGFQETQYF

clone_size: -
cdr3_length: 15
d_call: -
v_call: TRBV6-2/TRBV6-3
j_call: TRBJ2-7
cdr3_nt: TGTGCCAGCCGCCGCACGTGGCAGGGCTCCTACGAGCAGTACTTC
cdr3_aa: CASRRTWQGSYEQYF

clone_size: -
cdr3_length: 19
d_call: -
v_call: TRBV15
j_call: TRBJ1-5
cdr3_nt: TGTGCCACCAGCAGAGATCGTGGCAGGGCTATAGCTCGCAATCAGCCCCAGCATTTT
cdr3_aa: CATSRDRGRAIARNQPQHF

clone_size: -
cdr3_length: 12
d_call: -
v_call: TRBV7-2
j_call: TRBJ1-2
cdr3_nt: TGTGCCAGCAGCTTGGGGGCCGGTGGCTACACCTTC
cdr3_aa: CASSLGAGGYTF

clone_size: once
cdr3_length: 16
d_call: TRBD1
v_call: TRBV5-6
j_call: TRBJ2-7
cdr3_nt: TGTGCCAGCAGCCTCCCCTCCGGGACAGGCTCCTACGAGCAGTACTTC
cdr3_aa: CASSLPSGTGSYEQYF

clone_size: -
cdr3_length: 15
d_call: TRBD1
v_call: TRBV4-2
j_call: TRBJ2-7
cdr3_nt: TGTGCCAGCAGCCAAACGGGACAGGGGGCCGGGGAGCAGTACTTC
cdr3_aa: CASSQTGQGAGEQYF

clone_size: -
cdr3_length: 12
d_call: -
v_call: TRBV3-1/TRBV3-2
j_call: TRBJ1-1
cdr3_nt: TGTGCCAGCAGCCAAGCGAGAGAGAGAGCTTTCTTT
cdr3_aa: CASSQARERAFF

clone_size: -
cdr3_length: 14
d_call: -
v_call: TRBV5-6
j_call: TRBJ1-3
cdr3_nt: TGTGCCAGCAGCTTAGGGAGACTGGGAAACACCATATATTTT
cdr3_aa: CASSLGRLGNTIYF

clone_size: -
cdr3_length: 14
d_call: -
v_call: TRBV5-1
j_call: TRBJ1-3
cdr3_nt: TGCGCCAGCAGCCCCCGGACAGACTACAACACCATATATTTT
cdr3_aa: CASSPRTDYNTIYF

clone_size: -
cdr3_length: 15
d_call: TRBD1
v_call: TRBV3-1/TRBV3-2
j_call: TRBJ1-6
cdr3_nt: TGTGCCAGCAGCTTGGACAGGGCCCCTGGTTCACCCCTCCACTTT
cdr3_aa: CASSLDRAPGSPLHF

clone_size: -
cdr3_length: 15
d_call: TRBD2
v_call: TRBV3-1/TRBV3-2
j_call: TRBJ2-1
cdr3_nt: TGTGCCAGCACCCAGCGGGGGGACAGATACAATGAGCAGTTCTTC
cdr3_aa: CASTQRGDRYNEQFF

clone_size: -
cdr3_length: 16
d_call: TRBD2
v_call: TRBV10-3
j_call: TRBJ2-3
cdr3_nt: TGTGCCATCAGTGAGCCCCCGGGTAGCGGGGCAGATACGCAGTATTTT
cdr3_aa: CAISEPPGSGADTQYF

clone_size: -
cdr3_length: 16
d_call: TRBD1
v_call: TRBV30
j_call: TRBJ2-7
cdr3_nt: TGTGCCTGGAGTCCCGTGGACAGGGCCCACGCCTACGAGCAGTACTTC
cdr3_aa: CAWSPVDRAHAYEQYF

clone_size: -
cdr3_length: 17
d_call: TRBD1
v_call: TRBV7-2
j_call: TRBJ1-4
cdr3_nt: TGTGCCAGCAGCCCTCACCCGACAGGGGCAACTAATGAAAAACTGTTTTTT
cdr3_aa: CASSPHPTGATNEKLFF

clone_size: -
cdr3_length: 14
d_call: -
v_call: TRBV6-2/TRBV6-3
j_call: TRBJ2-7
cdr3_nt: TGTGCCAGCAGTGGGACATCGTCGCCCTACGAGCAGTACTTC
cdr3_aa: CASSGTSSPYEQYF

clone_size: -
cdr3_length: 14
d_call: -
v_call: TRBV3-1/TRBV3-2
j_call: TRBJ1-1
cdr3_nt: TGTGCCAGCAGGTTCGACAGCATGAACACTGAAGCTTTCTTT
cdr3_aa: CASRFDSMNTEAFF

clone_size: -
cdr3_length: 14
d_call: -
v_call: TRBV6-2/TRBV6-3
j_call: TRBJ2-7
cdr3_nt: TGTGCCAGCAGTACAGGTATCGGGTCTGGCGAGCAGTACTTC
cdr3_aa: CASSTGIGSGEQYF

clone_size: -
cdr3_length: 14
d_call: TRBD1
v_call: TRBV30
j_call: TRBJ1-6
cdr3_nt: TGTGCCTGGGACAGGGGGCTAGGTAATTCACCCCTCCACTTT
cdr3_aa: CAWDRGLGNSPLHF

clone_size: -
cdr3_length: 14
d_call: -
v_call: TRBV21-1
j_call: TRBJ2-1
cdr3_nt: TGTGCCAGCAGCGGGACTAGCGGGGATTTGGAGCAGTTCTTC
cdr3_aa: CASSGTSGDLEQFF

clone_size: -
cdr3_length: 16
d_call: -
v_call: TRBV6-5
j_call: TRBJ2-5
cdr3_nt: TGTGCCAGCAGTTACTCGTACAGGAGTTCCCAAGAGACCCAGTACTTC
cdr3_aa: CASSYSYRSSQETQYF

clone_size: -
cdr3_length: 14
d_call: TRBD2
v_call: TRBV27
j_call: TRBJ2-2
cdr3_nt: TGTGCCAGCGGGGGACTAGAGAACACCGGGGAGCTGTTTTTT
cdr3_aa: CASGGLENTGELFF

clone_size: -
cdr3_length: 17
d_call: -
v_call: TRBV3-1/TRBV3-2
j_call: TRBJ2-6
cdr3_nt: TGTGCCAGCAGCCAACTCGGGACAACCTCTGGGGCCAACGTCCTGACTTTC
cdr3_aa: CASSQLGTTSGANVLTF

clone_size: -
cdr3_length: 14
d_call: TRBD1
v_call: TRBV3-1/TRBV3-2
j_call: TRBJ2-7
cdr3_nt: TGTGCCAGCAGCCAACGGACAGGAGTCAGCGAGCAGTACTTC
cdr3_aa: CASSQRTGVSEQYF

clone_size: -
cdr3_length: 13
d_call: TRBD1
v_call: TRBV18
j_call: TRBJ1-6
cdr3_nt: TGTGCCAGCTCACGGGACAGTAATTCACCCCTCCACTTT
cdr3_aa: CASSRDSNSPLHF

clone_size: -
cdr3_length: 15
d_call: -
v_call: TRBV7-9
j_call: TRBJ2-3
cdr3_nt: TGTGCCAGCAGCTCCCGGACAGTTAGCACAGATACGCAGTATTTT
cdr3_aa: CASSSRTVSTDTQYF

clone_size: -
cdr3_length: 13
d_call: -
v_call: TRBV11-2
j_call: TRBJ2-3
cdr3_nt: TGTGCCAGCAGCTTAGATACACGGGGTACGCAGTATTTT
cdr3_aa: CASSLDTRGTQYF

clone_size: -
cdr3_length: 15
d_call: TRBD2
v_call: TRBV9
j_call: TRBJ2-3
cdr3_nt: TGTGCCAGCAGCGTCAGCGGGGGGGCGTCAGATACGCAGTATTTT
cdr3_aa: CASSVSGGASDTQYF

clone_size: -
cdr3_length: 13
d_call: -
v_call: TRBV9
j_call: TRBJ2-5
cdr3_nt: TGTGCCAGCAACCGACAGTACCAAGAGACCCAGTACTTC
cdr3_aa: CASNRQYQETQYF

clone_size: once
cdr3_length: 14
d_call: TRBD1
v_call: TRBV2
j_call: TRBJ1-2
cdr3_nt: TGTGCCAGCAGTGAATTAGTAATGGGACAGCTGTACACCTTC
cdr3_aa: CASSELVMGQLYTF

clone_size: -
cdr3_length: 13
d_call: -
v_call: TRBV27
j_call: TRBJ1-4
cdr3_nt: TGTGCCAGCGGGGGGGCAACTAATGAAAAACTGTTTTTT
cdr3_aa: CASGGATNEKLFF

clone_size: -
cdr3_length: 12
d_call: TRBD1
v_call: TRBV7-2
j_call: TRBJ2-7
cdr3_nt: TGTGCCAGCAGGGGACAGGGTAGCGAGCAGTACTTC
cdr3_aa: CASRGQGSEQYF

clone_size: -
cdr3_length: 14
d_call: -
v_call: TRBV6-5
j_call: TRBJ1-2
cdr3_nt: TGTGCCAGCAGTTACTCGGGGGGTGATTATGGCTACACCTTC
cdr3_aa: CASSYSGGDYGYTF